The sequence of this TCR beta chain was determined in a study of T cells after yellow fever vaccination. Study outcomes and limitations: Subsequent booster samples again held most clones from primary vaccination (less than 98% CD4, just under 90% CD8).

Synthesis of TCR cDNA relied on 5'RACE template switching, which attached a universal primer site and UMIs. TCRdb re-analysed the 5' RACE reads in MiXCR, keeping a single row per CDR3 protein. The table lists around 360,000 distinct CDR3 sequences, approximately 10% of them singletons. As regards this clonotype: The antigen remains unidentified.

Sequenced here: PBMCs, sampled on the day of the first yellow fever vaccination. The clonotype originates from a man aged 18-30 years who received the YFV17D yellow fever vaccine.

CDR3 residues: CAISEGSRSGANVLTF. The CDR3 coding sequence is TGTGCCATCAGTGAAGGATCGCGGTCTGGGGCCAACGTCCTGACTTTC. This chain joins TRBV10-3 and TRBJ2-6; D is uncertain. V lost 3 bases and J 1 base, leaving 10 bases between the germline ends. In germline, CDR1 is ENHRY, CDR2 SYGVKD. CDR3 size: 16 residues.